This T cell receptor beta chain was retrieved from a study of shared clonotypes between healthy human individuals (dated by TCRdb to 2020 to 2021). For context, the study as a whole: Three men and a couple of women, aged 18 to 49 years, made up the cohort. Between about 0.8 and 9 billion PBMCs per donor were obtained by leukapheresis. Blood TCR repertoires of a handful of healthy adults were deeply sequenced to estimate repertoire size and the extent of clonotype sharing between individuals. For each donor, CD4 naive and CD4 memory were each given three plates, CD8 naive was given two plates, and CD8 memory was given one plate. Libraries were prepared and TCR repertoires were sequenced by different laboratories using diverse techniques, in order to increase sequencing depth and limit assay-specific biases.

Comment on this clone: Its antigen is unknown. Base quality data are lacking; no much larger clone is found one base away.

The donors were healthy, HIV-negative adults with no recently reported acute infections or vaccinations. Every donor was a Caucasian adult residing in Nashville, Tennessee, USA. CD4+ T cells were enriched by magnetic negative selection, after which naive cells were positively selected on CD45RA and the negative fraction was taken as the memory subset. After blood collection by leukapheresis, PBMCs were isolated using Ficoll-Histopaque density gradient centrifugation and then cryopreserved in the vapor phase of liquid nitrogen. Analytical flow cytometry was used to check the purity and quantity of every magnetically sorted T cell population. From each sorted fraction, genomic DNA was isolated and quantified by UV absorbance on a Nanodrop 2000c. Trimming removed 7 bases from V and 4 bases from J, leaving 14 bases between the germline ends. Via the germline V gene, CDR1 is MDHEN and CDR2 SYDVKM. The CDR3, cysteine through phenylalanine, is 14 amino acids long. Only CDR3 DNA is held: 42 bases, read in frame from base 1.

General findings and caveats noted by the study authors: Sharing across several donors was observed for roughly 5.4% of naive CD4, 3% to 4% of naive CD8, 2% to 2.5% of memory CD4, and roughly 0.4% of memory CD8 clonotypes. Pairwise subsampling led to the expectation that sequencing depth would affect the degree of clonotype sharing among donors. Estimated clonotype richness was generally larger for naive than for memory subsets. Clonotypes shared by all four sorted-subset donors showed higher generation probabilities than non-shared clonotypes. Rarefaction of sorted-subset datasets indicated incomplete sequencing despite the large sequencing depth. Sampling was limited to blood, and TCR repertoires in tissue likely differ from TCR repertoires in blood. The small number of donors limited the genetic and exposure-history diversity represented.

TCR CDR3 regions were amplified from genomic DNA by multiplex PCR using the deep immunoSEQ assay. For each cell subset, the extracted genomic DNA was distributed evenly across all wells of several immunoSEQ 96-well plates, and each plate served as one replicate. Each replicate PCR for sorted subsets received 150 to 250 ng genomic DNA, equal to roughly 30,000 T cell genomes. The purified libraries were quantified using a Qubit 3.0 fluorometer, sized with a Bioanalyzer 2100, and then quantified again using the KAPA Library Quantification kit. A separate single-read 150-cycle Illumina NextSeq 550 flow cell was used to sequence each immunoSEQ 96-well plate. The original pipeline was this. Because the immunoSEQ output included only junctional sequences and no quality scores, the filtering could not be the same as the filtering used for full-length reads. Sequences were annotated with PyIR, a Python wrapper for IgBLAST v1.9, and V/J genes and CDR3 were assigned using IMGT germline references. Reads with weak V/J assignments (E-value above 1e-6), missing CDR3, stop codons, out-of-frame junctions, or ambiguous translated residues were removed. V3J clonotypes were defined by identical inferred V gene, J gene, and CDR3 amino acid sequence. Percentage overlap between repertoires was calculated by dividing the number of shared unique clonotypes by the size of the smaller repertoire. Richness of each repertoire was evaluated using RTK rarefaction, the Chao1 estimator, and Recon v2.1 estimates of unobserved clonotypes. For all TCRbeta clonotypes obtained by the gDNA method from several donors, generation probabilities were computed with OLGA. The immuneACCESS repertoire file appears here via TCRdb, limited to in-frame rearrangements. These files lack a portion of the clones; in checked studies, under half of the deficit traces to unresolved V genes, and the cause of the others is not known. V and J calls and clone size are copied from that table; D and trimming were computed from the DNA. This sample is represented by 550,000 to 850,000 clones; less than 85% of them were singletons. Over 1.5% of the sample lies in the top ten.

The sequence was collected from a woman in her thirties in good health. Sample: memory CD4+ T cells sorted from blood. What this sample's cell subset or site label stands for: CD45RA-negative fraction. The sequence joins TRBV28 to TRBJ1-5; D gene: possibly TRBD1, on 5 matching bases. The sequenced DNA: TGTGCCAGCAATCTCTCGGGGGGTAATCAGCCCCAGCATTTT. This yields the protein CASNLSGGNQPQHF.